This T cell receptor beta chain stems from a study of shared clonotypes between healthy human individuals. Study at large: Used for every donor were three CD4 naive, three CD4 memory, two CD8 naive and one CD8 memory plate.

This table comes from immunoSEQ multiplex PCR, and its TCRdb copy is limited to in-frame clones, with some not included. Of millions of clones in the sample, less than 95% were seen once. A note on this clone: Antigen: not known.

Per the germline V gene, CDR1 is SGDLS and CDR2 is YYNGEE. J lost 6 bases, V lost 0 bases, and 6 bases had no gene match. The length of the CDR3 is 14 residues. Cells designated naive CD8 were CD45RO-negative and were positively selected for CCR7, with terminally differentiated effector memory CD45RA+ cells excluded. General study points: Rarefaction analysis demonstrated incomplete sorted-subset sequencing notwithstanding large depth. Enrolling few donors narrowed the genetic and exposure-history diversity that was represented. Generally, estimated richness proved larger in naive subsets than it did in memory subsets.

Sequenced sample: naive CD8+ T cells sorted from blood. This TCR derives from a man aged 18 to 29 in good health. This chain connects TRBV9 to TRBJ2-7; 7 bases are shared with TRBD2. Written as DNA, the CDR3 is TGTGCCAGCAGCGTAGGTGGGAGGGAATTCGAGCAGTACTTC. It is translated as CASSVGGREFEQYF.